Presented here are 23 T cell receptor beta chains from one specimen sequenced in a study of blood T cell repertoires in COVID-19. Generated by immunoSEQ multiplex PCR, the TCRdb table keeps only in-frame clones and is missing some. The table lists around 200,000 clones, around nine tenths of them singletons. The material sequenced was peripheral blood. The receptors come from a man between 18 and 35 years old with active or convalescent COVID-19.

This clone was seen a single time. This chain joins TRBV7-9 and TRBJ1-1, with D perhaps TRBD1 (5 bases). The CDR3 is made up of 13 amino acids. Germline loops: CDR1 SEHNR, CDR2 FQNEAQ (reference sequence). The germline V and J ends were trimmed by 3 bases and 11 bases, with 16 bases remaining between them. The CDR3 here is CASSFNMVAGAFF. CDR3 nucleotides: TGTGCCAGCAGCTTTAATATGGTGGCAGGGGCTTTCTTT.

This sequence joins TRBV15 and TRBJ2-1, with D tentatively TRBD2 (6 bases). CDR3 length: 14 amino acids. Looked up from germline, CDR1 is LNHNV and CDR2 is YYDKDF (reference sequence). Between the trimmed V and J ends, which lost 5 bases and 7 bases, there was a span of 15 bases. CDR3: CATSFTAGRNEQFF. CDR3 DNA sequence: TGTGCCACCAGCTTCACCGCAGGGAGGAATGAGCAGTTCTTC.

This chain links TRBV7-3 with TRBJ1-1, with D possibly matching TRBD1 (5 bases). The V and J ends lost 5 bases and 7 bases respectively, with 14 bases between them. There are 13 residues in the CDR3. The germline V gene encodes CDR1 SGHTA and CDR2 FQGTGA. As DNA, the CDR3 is TGTGCCAGCAGCCCTCTGCGGGGGAATGAAGCTTTCTTT. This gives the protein CASSPLRGNEAFF.

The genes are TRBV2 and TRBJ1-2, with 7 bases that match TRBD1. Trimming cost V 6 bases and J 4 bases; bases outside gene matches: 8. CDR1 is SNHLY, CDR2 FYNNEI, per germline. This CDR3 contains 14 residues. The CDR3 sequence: CASRIGGGFYGYTF. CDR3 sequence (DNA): TGTGCCAGCAGGATAGGGGGCGGTTTCTATGGCTACACCTTC.

The CDR3 loop reads CASSEKVSGTLLHF. For the CDR3, the DNA is TGTGCCAGCAGTGAAAAGGTTTCGGGGACACTCCTCCACTTT. The V call is TRBV2, the J call TRBJ1-6; D may be TRBD1 (6 bases). Germline V gene data show CDR1 as SNHLY and CDR2 as FYNNEI. Trimming pared 2 bases from V and 15 bases from J, leaving 17 bases between. The CDR3 totals 14 residues.

As DNA, the CDR3 is TGTGCCAGTAGTATAGTAGGACTAGCGGAGGGTGAGCAGTTCTTC. Encoded protein: CASSIVGLAEGEQFF. This chain links TRBV19 with TRBJ2-1; 10 nucleotides align to TRBD2. Losses at the gene ends were 1 base for V and 9 bases for J; bases not matched to a gene: 6. There are 15 residues in the CDR3. Germline loops: CDR1 LNHDA, CDR2 SQIVND (reference sequence).

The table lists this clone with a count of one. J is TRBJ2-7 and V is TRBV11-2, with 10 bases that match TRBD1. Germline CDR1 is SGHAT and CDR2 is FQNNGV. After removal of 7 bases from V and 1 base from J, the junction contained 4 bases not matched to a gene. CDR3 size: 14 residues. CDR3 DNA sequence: TGTGCCAGCACCGGGACAGGGGATTCCTACGAGCAGTACTTC. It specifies CASTGTGDSYEQYF.

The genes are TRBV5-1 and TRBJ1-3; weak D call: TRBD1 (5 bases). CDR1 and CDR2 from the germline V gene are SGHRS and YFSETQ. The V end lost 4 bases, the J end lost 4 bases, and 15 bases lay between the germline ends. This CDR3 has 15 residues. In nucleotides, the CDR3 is TGCGCCAGCAGCCTAGGGACTTTAACGGGAAACACCATATATTTT. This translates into CASSLGTLTGNTIYF.

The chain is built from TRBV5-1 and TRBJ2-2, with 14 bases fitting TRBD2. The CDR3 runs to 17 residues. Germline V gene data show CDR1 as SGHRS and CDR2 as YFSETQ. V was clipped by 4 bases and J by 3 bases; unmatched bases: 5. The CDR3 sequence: CASSSGTSGGYTGELFF. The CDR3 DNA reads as TGCGCCAGCAGCAGCGGGACTAGCGGGGGTTACACCGGGGAGCTGTTTTTT.

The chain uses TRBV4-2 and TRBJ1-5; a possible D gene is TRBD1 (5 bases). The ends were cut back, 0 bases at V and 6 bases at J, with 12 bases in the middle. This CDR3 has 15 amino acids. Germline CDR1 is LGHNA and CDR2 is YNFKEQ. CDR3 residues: CASSQEVGGGQPQHF. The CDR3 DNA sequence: TGTGCCAGCAGCCAAGAGGTGGGGGGGGGTCAGCCCCAGCATTTT.

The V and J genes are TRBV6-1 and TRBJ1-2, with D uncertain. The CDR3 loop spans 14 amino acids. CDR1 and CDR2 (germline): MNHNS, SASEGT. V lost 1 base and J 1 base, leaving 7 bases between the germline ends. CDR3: CASSEGSFNYGYTF. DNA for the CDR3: TGTGCCAGCAGTGAAGGGAGCTTTAACTATGGCTACACCTTC.

This CDR3 is CASSPGQSGYTF. The CDR3 nucleotides are TGTGCCAGCAGCCCTGGACAGTCAGGCTACACCTTC. J is TRBJ1-2 and V is TRBV6-2 or TRBV6-3, with D perhaps TRBD1 (6 bases). V shed 6 bases and J shed 8 bases, with 13 bases lying between them. From germline, CDR1 is MNHEY and CDR2 SVGEGT. This CDR3 is 12 amino acids long.

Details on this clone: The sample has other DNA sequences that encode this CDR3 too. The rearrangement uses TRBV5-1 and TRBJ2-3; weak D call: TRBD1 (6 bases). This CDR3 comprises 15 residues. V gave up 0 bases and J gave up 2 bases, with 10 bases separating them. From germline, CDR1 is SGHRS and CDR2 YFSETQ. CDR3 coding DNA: TGCGCCAGCAGCTTGGAATCAGGGGACACAGATACGCAGTATTTT. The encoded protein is CASSLESGDTDTQYF.

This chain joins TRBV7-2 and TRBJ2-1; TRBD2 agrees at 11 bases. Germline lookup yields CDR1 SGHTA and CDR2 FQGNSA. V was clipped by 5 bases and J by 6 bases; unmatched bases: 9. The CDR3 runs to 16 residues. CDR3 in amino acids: CASSPRGLAGGNEQFF. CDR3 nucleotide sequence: TGTGCCAGCAGCCCCCGCGGGCTAGCGGGAGGCAATGAGCAGTTCTTC. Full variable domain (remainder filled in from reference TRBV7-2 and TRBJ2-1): GAGVSQSPSNKVTEKGKDVELRCDPISGHTALYWYRQSLGQGLEFLIYFQGNSAPDKSGLPSDRFSAERTGGSVSTLTIQRTQQEDSAVYLCASSPRGLAGGNEQFFGPGTRLTVL.

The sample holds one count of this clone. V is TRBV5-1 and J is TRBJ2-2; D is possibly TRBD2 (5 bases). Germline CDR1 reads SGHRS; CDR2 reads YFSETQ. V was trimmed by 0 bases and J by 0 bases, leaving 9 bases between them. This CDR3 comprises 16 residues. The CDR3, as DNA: TGCGCCAGCAGCTTGGCCCCCGGGGCGAACACCGGGGAGCTGTTTTTT. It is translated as CASSLAPGANTGELFF.

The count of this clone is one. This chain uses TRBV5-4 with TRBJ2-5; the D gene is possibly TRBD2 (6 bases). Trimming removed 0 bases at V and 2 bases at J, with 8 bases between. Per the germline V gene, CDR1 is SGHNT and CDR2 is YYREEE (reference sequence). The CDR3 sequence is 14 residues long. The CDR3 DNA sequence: TGTGCCAGCAGCTTGGCGGGAGAGCAAGAGACCCAGTACTTC. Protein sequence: CASSLAGEQETQYF.

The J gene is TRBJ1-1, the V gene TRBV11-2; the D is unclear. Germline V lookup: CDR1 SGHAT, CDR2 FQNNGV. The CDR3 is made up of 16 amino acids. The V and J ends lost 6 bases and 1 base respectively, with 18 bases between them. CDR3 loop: CASSFPGLLGNTEAFF. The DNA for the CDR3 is TGTGCCAGCAGTTTCCCGGGTCTCCTAGGGAACACTGAAGCTTTCTTT.

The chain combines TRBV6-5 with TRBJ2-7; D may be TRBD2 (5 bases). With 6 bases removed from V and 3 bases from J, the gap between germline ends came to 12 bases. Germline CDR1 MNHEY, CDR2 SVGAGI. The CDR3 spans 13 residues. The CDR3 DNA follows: TGTGCCAGCAGGAAGGACTCGGTCTACGAGCAGTACTTC. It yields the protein CASRKDSVYEQYF.

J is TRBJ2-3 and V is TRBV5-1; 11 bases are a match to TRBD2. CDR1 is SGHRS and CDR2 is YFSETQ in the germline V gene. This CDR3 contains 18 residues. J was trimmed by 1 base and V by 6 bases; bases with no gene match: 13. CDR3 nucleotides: TGCGCCAGCACCCTTCGGCTAGCGGGGGGACTAGGCACAGATACGCAGTATTTT. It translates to CASTLRLAGGLGTDTQYF.

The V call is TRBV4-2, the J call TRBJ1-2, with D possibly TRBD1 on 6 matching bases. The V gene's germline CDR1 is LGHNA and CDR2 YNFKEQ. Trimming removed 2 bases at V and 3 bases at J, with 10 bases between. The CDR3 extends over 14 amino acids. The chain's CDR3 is CASSQTWTDYGYTF. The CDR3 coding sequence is TGTGCCAGCAGCCAAACCTGGACAGACTATGGCTACACCTTC.

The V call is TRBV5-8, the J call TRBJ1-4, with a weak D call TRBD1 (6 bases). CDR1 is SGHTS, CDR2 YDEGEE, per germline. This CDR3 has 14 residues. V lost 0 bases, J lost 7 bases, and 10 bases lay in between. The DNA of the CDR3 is TGTGCCAGCAGCTTGGACAGGGCGGGTGAAAAACTGTTTTTT. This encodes CASSLDRAGEKLFF.

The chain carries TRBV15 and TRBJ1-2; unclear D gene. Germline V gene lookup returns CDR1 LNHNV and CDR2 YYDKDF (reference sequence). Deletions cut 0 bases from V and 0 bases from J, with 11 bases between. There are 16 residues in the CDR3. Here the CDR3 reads CATSRDRGGTNYGYTF. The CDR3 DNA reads TGTGCCACCAGCAGAGATCGTGGAGGGACTAACTATGGCTACACCTTC.

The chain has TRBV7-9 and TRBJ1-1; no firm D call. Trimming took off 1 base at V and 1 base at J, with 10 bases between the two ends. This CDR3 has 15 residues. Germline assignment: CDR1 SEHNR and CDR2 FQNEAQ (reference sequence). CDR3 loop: CASSLVAVTNTEAFF. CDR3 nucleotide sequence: TGTGCCAGCAGCTTAGTGGCAGTTACGAACACTGAAGCTTTCTTT.